This T cell receptor beta chain is from a study of lymphopenia after photon versus proton radiotherapy. Generated by immunoSEQ multiplex PCR, the TCRdb table keeps only in-frame clones and is missing some. Here the sample spans 29,000 or so clones, about 83% being singletons. The CDR3 has 16 amino acids. The V and J ends lost 5 bases and 7 bases, in that order; junction bases with no gene match: 11. CDR1 is SGHAT and CDR2 is FQNNGV in the germline V gene. The V gene is TRBV11-2, the J gene TRBJ2-1; 10 nucleotides match TRBD1. This sequence originates from a woman aged 55-69 years with cholangiocarcinoma. Some clones in this sample may be carry-over from other donors' samples. Sequences were derived from peripheral blood, sampled from a patient treated with proton-based radiotherapy. The CDR3 spells CASSPIRDRGYNEQFF. The DNA of the CDR3 is TGTGCCAGCAGCCCCATCCGGGACAGGGGATATAATGAGCAGTTCTTC. Drawing the rest from reference TRBV11-2 and TRBJ2-1, the complete variable domain is EAGVAQSPRYKIIEKRQSVAFWCNPISGHATLYWYQQILGQGPKLLIQFQNNGVVDDSQLPKDRFSAERLKGVDSTLKIQPAKLEDSAVYLCASSPIRDRGYNEQFFGPGTRLTVL.